This TCR beta chain is drawn from a study of blood T cells in healthy people across ages. This clonotype was recorded a few times. With a J-beta primer mix and a sample-barcoded 5' primer, a second PCR ran 7 to 11 cycles. Each cDNA molecule was tagged by a template-switch adaptor with 12 random nucleotides. TCRdb recomputed calls from the 5' RACE reads with MiXCR, one row per CDR3 protein. The repertoire consists of about 1.5 million distinct CDR3 sequences, with 35% to 45% occurring once and the leading ten covering more than 4%. V was shortened by 4 bases and J by 6 bases, with 14 bases between the two germline ends. The CDR3 has 14 amino acids. CDR1 and CDR2 (germline): LGHDT, YNNKEL (reference sequence).

The sequence was obtained from a woman between 18 and 29 years old in good health. V gene TRBV3-1 combines with J gene TRBJ2-3; no definite D call. The sequencing input was blood. The CDR3 DNA is TGTGCCAGCAGCCCGGTGGTAGCTTCCGATACGCAGTATTTT. This sequence encodes CASSPVVASDTQYF.